One sample yielded the 8 T cell receptor beta chains listed below, sequenced in a study of identical twins. Via MiXCR, TCRdb re-called the 5' RACE reads, giving one row per CDR3 protein. The sample has 500,000 or so distinct CDR3 sequences, 14% seen once. A further study also used this sample, focusing on yellow fever vaccine responses in identical twins.

What was sequenced was CD4+ T cells sorted from blood. The receptors stem from a woman aged 18-35 years in good health.

Many counts were recorded for this clonotype. This chain links TRBV6-1 with TRBJ2-1; the D is unclear. Trimming removed 7 bases from V and 3 bases from J, with 13 bases in between. Per the germline V gene, CDR1 is MNHNS and CDR2 is SASEGT. CDR3 length equals 14 residues. The CDR3 loop is CASKNELGYNEQFF. The CDR3 coding sequence is TGTGCCAGCAAAAACGAGCTGGGCTACAATGAGCAGTTCTTC.

This clonotype was picked up many times. The chain has TRBV29-1 and TRBJ2-1, with TRBD2 identical over 10 bases. The CDR3 has 16 amino acids. Looked up from germline, CDR1 is SQVTM and CDR2 is ANQGSEA. Trimming cost V 6 bases and J 9 bases; bases outside gene matches: 17. DNA for the CDR3: TGCAGCGTCGACGGATGGGGTCTAGCGGGAGTTAGTGAGCAGTTCTTC. The encoded protein is CSVDGWGLAGVSEQFF.

This clonotype was counted many times. The rearrangement uses TRBV24-1 and TRBJ2-1; tentative D call: TRBD1 (6 bases). Per germline, CDR1 KGHDR and CDR2 SFDVKD. V lost 7 bases to trimming and J lost 3 bases, with 12 bases between them. CDR3 size: 14 residues. The CDR3 DNA is TGTGCCACCAGCACAGGGCCTTTCTACAATGAGCAGTTCTTC. Protein sequence: CATSTGPFYNEQFF.

This clonotype has just a few counts. The CDR3 loop is CASSAPPFRTGGPSSIYNEQFF. The CDR3 DNA sequence: TGCGCCAGCAGTGCACCCCCGTTTAGGACAGGGGGCCCTAGCTCCATCTACAATGAGCAGTTCTTC. The chain combines TRBV10-1 with TRBJ2-1; 11 bases are shared with TRBD1. CDR3 length: 22 amino acids. Trimming cost V 4 bases and J 3 bases; bases outside gene matches: 23. Germline loops: CDR1 WNHNN, CDR2 SYGVQD (reference sequence).

The chain couples TRBV10-3 to TRBJ2-1; 9 nucleotides line up with TRBD2. The trim removed 2 bases at V and 6 bases at J, leaving 8 bases unmatched. This CDR3 spans 16 amino acids. Germline-derived CDR1 and CDR2 are ENHRY and SYGVKD. This CDR3 reads CAISETQAGGGNEQFF. The CDR3 DNA sequence: TGTGCCATCAGTGAGACACAAGCGGGAGGCGGCAATGAGCAGTTCTTC.

This clonotype was seen a handful of times. The rearrangement uses TRBV5-1 and TRBJ2-2, with 10 bases fitting TRBD2. Losses at the gene ends were 1 base for V and 5 bases for J; bases not matched to a gene: 5. Per germline, CDR1 SGHRS and CDR2 YFSETQ. This CDR3 has 16 residues. CDR3 nucleotides: TGCGCCAGCAGCTTGTATACTAGCGGGGAAACCGGGGAGCTGTTTTTT. As protein: CASSLYTSGETGELFF.

This clonotype was observed at least ten times. The CDR3 DNA follows: TGTGCCAGCAGCCAACTGGGGAATCGGGAGGAAAAACTGTTTTTT. Encoded protein: CASSQLGNREEKLFF. This rearrangement joins TRBV7-9 to TRBJ1-4; D not certain. The CDR3 totals 15 residues. V was trimmed by 5 bases and J by 8 bases, leaving 18 bases between them. The germline V gene encodes CDR1 SEHNR and CDR2 FQNEAQ (reference sequence).

There are a few counts of this clonotype. This chain joins TRBV20-1 and TRBJ1-6; D is unresolved. This CDR3 is built from 12 residues. CDR1 DFQATT and CDR2 SNEGSKA come from the germline V gene (reference sequence). The V end lost 5 bases, the J end lost 4 bases, and 6 bases lay between the germline ends. CDR3 coding DNA: TGCAGTGCTGTGGGGTATAATTCACCCCTCCACTTT. The encoded protein is CSAVGYNSPLHF.